The TCR beta chain under discussion was sequenced for a study of T cells in localized non-small cell lung cancer. Clones were sequenced by immunoSEQ multiplex PCR, and TCRdb holds only the in-frame ones, with some missing. The data show roughly 33,000 clones, with around nine tenths seen just once and 4% to 4.5% held by the top ten. Between the trimmed V and J ends, which lost 2 bases and 6 bases, there was a span of 10 bases. The germline gives CDR1 MNHEY, CDR2 SVGAGI. CDR3 length: 14 residues. This clonotype was sampled from a woman aged 35 to 69 with stage I lung adenocarcinoma. The V call is TRBV6-5, the J call TRBJ2-2, with TRBD1 as a possible D gene (5 bases). Sequencing used peripheral blood, obtained before any cancer treatment. The CDR3 DNA follows: TGTGCCAGCAGTTACGGTCAGGGTTCCGGGGAGCTGTTTTTT. It yields the protein CASSYGQGSGELFF.